A selection of T cell receptor beta chains follows, all from one sample in a study of blood T cell repertoires in COVID-19. The method was immunoSEQ multiplex PCR; TCRdb's version includes in-frame clones alone and lacks a portion of them. Of 200,000 to 250,000 clones listed, about 88% are singletons. Sequenced material: peripheral blood. The receptors come from a woman in her seventies with active or convalescent COVID-19. Both conserved end residues are part of each CDR3. Fields, in order: V gene, D gene, J gene, clone size, CDR3 protein, CDR3 DNA. The D gene is left open where the match is weak. Size tells how often a clone was seen (once, few, many) or the class of an expanded clone, and some rows leave it out.

v_call: TRBV6-1
d_call: TRBD1
j_call: TRBJ1-6
clone_size: .
cdr3_aa: CASSERGQLSPLHF
cdr3_nt: TGTGCCAGCAGTGAAAGGGGACAGCTTTCACCCCTCCACTTT

v_call: TRBV3-1/TRBV3-2
d_call: .
j_call: TRBJ1-2
clone_size: .
cdr3_aa: CASSPWGEYGYTF
cdr3_nt: TGTGCCAGCAGCCCATGGGGGGAATATGGCTACACCTTC

v_call: TRBV19
d_call: TRBD1
j_call: TRBJ1-5
clone_size: .
cdr3_aa: CASSLRDRSNQPQHF
cdr3_nt: TGTGCCAGTAGTCTCCGGGACAGAAGCAATCAGCCCCAGCATTTT

v_call: TRBV6-1
d_call: .
j_call: TRBJ1-6
clone_size: .
cdr3_aa: CASSEPQGSLNSPLHF
cdr3_nt: TGTGCCAGCAGTGAACCACAGGGCAGCTTAAATTCACCCCTCCACTTT

v_call: TRBV5-1
d_call: .
j_call: TRBJ1-6
clone_size: .
cdr3_aa: CASSFLGEGNSPLHF
cdr3_nt: TGCGCCAGCAGCTTTCTAGGAGAGGGAAATTCACCCCTCCACTTT

v_call: TRBV11-2
d_call: TRBD1
j_call: TRBJ1-2
clone_size: .
cdr3_aa: CASAGTDTGYTF
cdr3_nt: TGTGCCAGCGCAGGGACAGACACGGGCTACACCTTC

v_call: TRBV7-9
d_call: .
j_call: TRBJ2-7
clone_size: .
cdr3_aa: CASTPGGLEQYF
cdr3_nt: TGTGCCAGCACCCCCGGGGGACTCGAGCAGTACTTC

v_call: TRBV4-2
d_call: .
j_call: TRBJ2-7
clone_size: .
cdr3_aa: CASSQEAGASYEQYF
cdr3_nt: TGTGCCAGCAGCCAAGAGGCGGGGGCCTCCTACGAGCAGTACTTC

v_call: TRBV7-2
d_call: TRBD1
j_call: TRBJ1-5
clone_size: .
cdr3_aa: CASSFGTGNTQPQHF
cdr3_nt: TGTGCCAGCAGCTTTGGGACAGGCAATACGCAGCCCCAGCATTTT

v_call: TRBV6-2/TRBV6-3
d_call: TRBD2
j_call: TRBJ2-5
clone_size: .
cdr3_aa: CASSTPAGGPGTQYF
cdr3_nt: TGTGCCAGCAGTACCCCAGCGGGGGGGCCCGGGACCCAGTACTTC

v_call: TRBV6-4
d_call: TRBD1
j_call: TRBJ1-2
clone_size: few
cdr3_aa: CASSVGTGGYGYTF
cdr3_nt: TGTGCCAGCAGTGTCGGGACAGGGGGCTATGGCTACACCTTC

v_call: TRBV19
d_call: .
j_call: TRBJ2-7
clone_size: .
cdr3_aa: CASSTQGSIYEQYF
cdr3_nt: TGTGCCAGTAGTACACAGGGCTCCATCTACGAGCAGTACTTC

v_call: TRBV27
d_call: .
j_call: TRBJ1-4
clone_size: .
cdr3_aa: CASSYTGEKLFF
cdr3_nt: TGTGCCAGCAGTTATACGGGGGAAAAACTGTTTTTT

v_call: TRBV27
d_call: .
j_call: TRBJ2-5
clone_size: .
cdr3_aa: CASSLPPSQYF
cdr3_nt: TGTGCCAGCAGTTTACCCCCATCCCAGTACTTC

v_call: TRBV11-2
d_call: TRBD2
j_call: TRBJ2-3
clone_size: .
cdr3_aa: CASGRLAETDTQYF
cdr3_nt: TGTGCCTCTGGGCGGCTAGCGGAGACAGATACGCAGTATTTT

v_call: TRBV9
d_call: .
j_call: TRBJ1-6
clone_size: .
cdr3_aa: CASSAGPGGSPLHF
cdr3_nt: TGTGCCAGCAGCGCGGGACCCGGGGGTTCACCCCTCCACTTT

v_call: TRBV6-5
d_call: TRBD1
j_call: TRBJ1-6
clone_size: .
cdr3_aa: CASSRSTGGNSPLHF
cdr3_nt: TGTGCCAGCAGCCGGTCGACAGGGGGTAATTCACCCCTCCACTTT

v_call: TRBV7-9
d_call: .
j_call: TRBJ2-1
clone_size: .
cdr3_aa: CASSPGLLPNEQFF
cdr3_nt: TGTGCCAGCAGCCCGGGACTCCTCCCCAATGAGCAGTTCTTC

v_call: TRBV7-8
d_call: TRBD1
j_call: TRBJ1-2
clone_size: few
cdr3_aa: CASTSTGGAYGYTF
cdr3_nt: TGTGCCAGCACCTCAACAGGGGGGGCCTATGGCTACACCTTC

v_call: TRBV28
d_call: TRBD1
j_call: TRBJ1-5
clone_size: .
cdr3_aa: CASSGTGWIPGQPQHF
cdr3_nt: TGTGCCAGCAGTGGGACAGGATGGATTCCGGGTCAGCCCCAGCATTTT

v_call: TRBV7-2
d_call: .
j_call: TRBJ2-7
clone_size: once
cdr3_aa: CASSTGLIIYEQYF
cdr3_nt: TGTGCCAGCAGCACCGGACTGATCATCTACGAGCAGTACTTC

v_call: TRBV6-1
d_call: TRBD2
j_call: TRBJ2-2
clone_size: .
cdr3_aa: CASSDLLAGGTGELFF
cdr3_nt: TGTGCCAGCAGTGACCTTTTAGCGGGGGGCACCGGGGAGCTGTTTTTT

v_call: TRBV19
d_call: .
j_call: TRBJ1-2
clone_size: once
cdr3_aa: CASSWQAANYGYTF
cdr3_nt: TGTGCCAGTAGTTGGCAGGCCGCTAACTATGGCTACACCTTC

v_call: TRBV5-6
d_call: TRBD2
j_call: TRBJ2-7
clone_size: .
cdr3_aa: CASSPRLAGAYEQYF
cdr3_nt: TGTGCCAGCAGCCCTCGACTAGCGGGGGCCTACGAGCAGTACTTC

v_call: TRBV6-1
d_call: .
j_call: TRBJ1-3
clone_size: .
cdr3_aa: CASSEAGGAGWGNTIYF
cdr3_nt: TGTGCCAGCAGTGAAGCTGGGGGCGCAGGGTGGGGAAACACCATATATTTT

v_call: TRBV7-9
d_call: .
j_call: TRBJ2-7
clone_size: .
cdr3_aa: CASSPAGTITYEQYF
cdr3_nt: TGTGCCAGCAGCCCCGCAGGTACCATCACCTACGAGCAGTACTTC

v_call: TRBV7-6
d_call: TRBD1
j_call: TRBJ2-2
clone_size: .
cdr3_aa: CASSHLPGQGSNTGELFF
cdr3_nt: TGTGCCAGCAGCCACCTCCCGGGACAGGGATCGAACACCGGGGAGCTGTTTTTT

v_call: TRBV6-5
d_call: TRBD1
j_call: TRBJ1-6
clone_size: .
cdr3_aa: CASSATGDGSPLHF
cdr3_nt: TGTGCCAGCAGCGCTACAGGGGACGGTTCACCCCTCCACTTT

v_call: TRBV19
d_call: .
j_call: TRBJ1-2
clone_size: .
cdr3_aa: CASTLGGSRGYTF
cdr3_nt: TGTGCCAGTACCCTAGGTGGGTCTCGTGGCTACACCTTC

v_call: TRBV2
d_call: TRBD1
j_call: TRBJ1-4
clone_size: .
cdr3_aa: CASSQDRGGNEKLFF
cdr3_nt: TGTGCCAGCAGTCAAGACAGGGGGGGAAACGAAAAACTGTTTTTT

v_call: TRBV6-2/TRBV6-3
d_call: TRBD2
j_call: TRBJ2-3
clone_size: .
cdr3_aa: CASSRPGLAGEYSTDTQYF
cdr3_nt: TGTGCCAGCAGTCGCCCGGGACTAGCGGGGGAGTATAGCACAGATACGCAGTATTTT

v_call: TRBV6-6
d_call: .
j_call: TRBJ1-5
clone_size: .
cdr3_aa: CASSYSRGPKSKPQHF
cdr3_nt: TGTGCCAGCAGTTACTCCAGGGGCCCGAAATCAAAGCCCCAGCATTTT

v_call: TRBV9
d_call: TRBD2
j_call: TRBJ2-3
clone_size: .
cdr3_aa: CASSASGARDTQYF
cdr3_nt: TGTGCCAGCAGCGCTAGCGGGGCCAGGGATACGCAGTATTTT

v_call: TRBV25-1
d_call: TRBD2
j_call: TRBJ2-3
clone_size: .
cdr3_aa: CASSEYGEGTDTQYF
cdr3_nt: TGTGCCAGCAGTGAATACGGGGAGGGAACAGATACGCAGTATTTT

v_call: TRBV3-1/TRBV3-2
d_call: .
j_call: TRBJ1-5
clone_size: .
cdr3_aa: CASSQDPGGDQPQHF
cdr3_nt: TGTGCCAGCAGCCAAGATCCCGGGGGGGATCAGCCCCAGCATTTT

v_call: TRBV7-2
d_call: .
j_call: TRBJ1-5
clone_size: few
cdr3_aa: CASSLVKGAQPQHF
cdr3_nt: TGTGCCAGCAGCTTAGTAAAAGGGGCTCAGCCCCAGCATTTT

v_call: TRBV18
d_call: .
j_call: TRBJ1-2
clone_size: .
cdr3_aa: CASSPQQSEDGYTF
cdr3_nt: TGTGCCAGCTCACCTCAGCAGAGCGAGGATGGCTACACCTTC

v_call: TRBV10-3
d_call: TRBD2
j_call: TRBJ2-3
clone_size: .
cdr3_aa: CAIRGLAGPTDTQYF
cdr3_nt: TGTGCCATCAGGGGACTAGCGGGGCCCACAGATACGCAGTATTTT

v_call: TRBV19
d_call: .
j_call: TRBJ1-4
clone_size: .
cdr3_aa: CATLMKGLTNEKLFF
cdr3_nt: TGTGCCACCCTTATGAAGGGACTTACTAATGAAAAACTGTTTTTT

v_call: TRBV24-1
d_call: .
j_call: TRBJ1-5
clone_size: .
cdr3_aa: CATSENPGQLSNQPQHF
cdr3_nt: TGTGCCACCAGTGAGAACCCGGGACAACTTAGCAATCAGCCCCAGCATTTT

v_call: TRBV4-2
d_call: TRBD1
j_call: TRBJ2-5
clone_size: few
cdr3_aa: CASSQSAGTGAQETQYF
cdr3_nt: TGTGCCAGCAGCCAATCCGCCGGGACAGGGGCCCAAGAGACCCAGTACTTC

v_call: TRBV18
d_call: TRBD1
j_call: TRBJ1-4
clone_size: .
cdr3_aa: CASSQGATNEKLFF
cdr3_nt: TGTGCCAGCTCACAGGGGGCGACTAATGAAAAACTGTTTTTT